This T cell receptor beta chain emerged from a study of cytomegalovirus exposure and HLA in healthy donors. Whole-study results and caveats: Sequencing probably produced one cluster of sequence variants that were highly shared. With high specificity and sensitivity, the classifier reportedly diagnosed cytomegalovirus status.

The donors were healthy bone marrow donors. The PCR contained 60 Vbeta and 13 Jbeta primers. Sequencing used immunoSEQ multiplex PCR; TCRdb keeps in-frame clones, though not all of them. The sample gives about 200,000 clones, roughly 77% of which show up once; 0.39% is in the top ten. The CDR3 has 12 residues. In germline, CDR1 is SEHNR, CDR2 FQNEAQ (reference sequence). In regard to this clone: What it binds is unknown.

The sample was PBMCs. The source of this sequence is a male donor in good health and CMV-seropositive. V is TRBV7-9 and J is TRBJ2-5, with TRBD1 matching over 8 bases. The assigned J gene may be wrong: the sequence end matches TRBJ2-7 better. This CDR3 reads CASSRTGYEQYF. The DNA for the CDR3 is TGTGCCAGCAGTAGGACAGGGTACGAGCAGTACTTC.